This T cell receptor beta chain was captured by sequencing in a study of T-cell reconstitution after alpha-beta-depleted transplantation in children. A TCRbeta library incorporating unique molecular identifiers was prepared. TCRdb reanalysed the PCR reads using MiXCR and keeps one entry per CDR3 protein. The sample records 250,000 or so distinct CDR3 sequences, 7.5% to 9.5% being singletons. Ten or more counts support this clonotype. This receptor was identified in a male patient aged 5 to 17 who had a stem cell transplant for acute lymphoblastic leukemia, so the T cells may come from the graft donor. The material sequenced was PBMCs, mostly from graft donor cells, taken 180 days after TCRalphabeta/CD19-depleted stem cell transplant.

DNA for the CDR3: TGTGCCAGCAGCCTCCTTTCGGGTTTCCACAATGAGCAGTTCTTC. Translating gives CASSLLSGFHNEQFF. This chain joins TRBV3-1 and TRBJ2-1; D remains unclear. CDR1 is LGHDT, CDR2 YNNKEL, per germline (reference sequence). The V gene lost 4 bases and the J gene lost 5 bases, with 15 bases spanning the gap. The CDR3 has 15 amino acids.